Listed below are T cell receptor beta chains from one sample, sequenced in a study of Graves' ophthalmopathy and Graves' hyperthyroidism. TCRdb used MiXCR to reprocess the multiplex PCR reads, holding one entry per CDR3 protein. Of some 47,000 distinct CDR3 sequences detected, 50% appear once; the ten largest clones hold under 30%. Sequenced sample: peripheral blood. The receptors come from an adult man with Graves' ophthalmopathy. Each CDR3 is given with its conserved first and last residue. D genes are given only for firm matches. Size is stated for part of the rows, as once, few or many counts, or as a class when the clone is expanded.

clone size	J gene	V gene	D gene	CDR3 protein	CDR3 DNA
many	TRBJ1-1	TRBV5-1	.	CASSWGTMNTEAFF	TGCGCCAGCAGCTGGGGGACAATGAACACTGAAGCTTTCTTT
.	TRBJ1-5	TRBV6-6	.	CASSLSNPDQPQHF	TGTGCCAGCAGCCTATCCAATCCGGATCAGCCCCAGCATTTT
many	TRBJ1-4	TRBV5-1	TRBD1	CASSPDRGDEKLFF	TGCGCCAGCAGCCCGGACAGGGGAGATGAAAAACTGTTTTTT
many	TRBJ1-2	TRBV5-1	.	CASSPELANYGYTF	TGCGCCAGCAGCCCTGAGTTAGCTAACTATGGCTACACCTTC
few	TRBJ2-7	TRBV29-1	.	CSVESSPYEQYF	TGCAGCGTTGAATCGTCTCCCTACGAGCAGTACTTC
many	TRBJ1-1	TRBV20-1	.	CSALKTNTEAFF	TGCAGTGCTCTCAAGACGAACACTGAAGCTTTCTTT
.	TRBJ1-4	TRBV20-1	.	CSANPPQDNERLFF	TGCAGTGCTAACCCACCCCAGGATAATGAAAGACTGTTTTTT
.	TRBJ1-1	TRBV5-4	TRBD1	CASSFFGRGRESTEALF	TGTGCCAGCAGCTTTTTTGGCAGGGGGCGTGAGAGCACTGAAGCTCTCTTT
many	TRBJ2-7	TRBV15	TRBD1	CATSRDSLTGISYEQYF	TGTGCCACCAGCAGAGATTCCCTGACAGGGATCTCCTACGAGCAGTACTTC
once	TRBJ2-6	TRBV19	TRBD1	CASSTQGAGGANVLTF	TGTGCCAGTAGTACTCAGGGGGCCGGGGGGGCCAACGTCCTGACTTTC
many	TRBJ1-6	TRBV6-1	.	CASSEALRKANSPLHF	TGTGCCAGCAGTGAAGCGCTTCGAAAGGCTAATTCACCCCTCCACTTT
.	TRBJ2-5	TRBV2	TRBD1	CASSEEGAHRTQYF	TGTGCCAGCAGTGAAGAGGGGGCACATCGGACCCAGTACTTC
few	TRBJ2-3	TRBV7-3	.	CASSLGDTDTQYF	TGTGCCAGCAGCTTAGGGGACACAGATACGCAGTATTTT
.	TRBJ2-5	TRBV20-1	TRBD1	CSASRTGRETQYF	TGCAGTGCTAGCCGGACAGGGCGGGAGACCCAGTACTTC
many	TRBJ1-6	TRBV20-1	.	CSARVGVSYNSPLHF	TGCAGTGCTAGAGTAGGGGTATCCTATAATTCACCCCTCCACTTT
.	TRBJ2-3	TRBV2	.	CASTPLASDAQYF	TGTGCCAGCACCCCCCTCGCTAGCGATGCGCAGTATTTT
.	TRBJ1-4	TRBV29-1	.	CSVEEGGDEKLFF	TGCAGCGTTGAAGAGGGGGGTGATGAAAAACTGTTTTTT
few	TRBJ2-7	TRBV18	TRBD1	CASSPRDRHLFYEQYF	TGTGCCAGCTCACCCCGGGACAGGCACCTTTTCTACGAGCAGTACTTC
many	TRBJ1-2	TRBV11-2	.	CASSLVEGGYTF	TGTGCCAGCAGCTTGGTAGAGGGCGGCTACACCTTC
.	TRBJ2-7	TRBV20-1	TRBD2	CSAPWASGNEKQYF	TGCAGTGCGCCGTGGGCTAGCGGAAACGAGAAACAGTACTTC
many	TRBJ2-2	TRBV29-1	.	CSVGAPDTGELFF	TGCAGCGTAGGGGCGCCGGACACCGGGGAGCTGTTTTTT
.	TRBJ2-5	TRBV28	.	CASRRGRTQETQYF	TGTGCCAGCAGGAGGGGAAGGACACAAGAGACCCAGTACTTC
.	TRBJ1-4	TRBV12-3/TRBV12-4	.	CASSLFSTNEKLFF	TGTGCCAGCAGTTTGTTTTCAACTAATGAAAAACTGTTTTTT
few	TRBJ2-7	TRBV7-8	TRBD2	CASSLGLAGYEQYF	TGTGCCAGCAGCTTGGGACTAGCGGGCTACGAGCAGTACTTC
.	TRBJ2-3	TRBV10-2	TRBD1	CASTGQGRTDTQYF	TGCGCCAGCACCGGACAGGGACGCACAGATACGCAGTATTTT
.	TRBJ2-5	TRBV5-4	.	CASSSGLQETQYF	TGTGCCAGCAGCTCGGGACTTCAAGAGACCCAGTACTTC
.	TRBJ2-3	TRBV20-1	.	CSAEDTDTQYF	TGCAGTGCAGAGGACACAGATACGCAGTATTTT
many	TRBJ1-4	TRBV4-1	.	CASSQGQMANEKLFF	TGCGCCAGCAGCCAAGGCCAAATGGCTAATGAAAAACTGTTTTTT
.	TRBJ1-1	TRBV20-1	.	CSARGDSYSGNTEAFF	TGCAGTGCTAGAGGCGACAGCTACTCTGGAAACACTGAAGCTTTCTTT
.	TRBJ2-5	TRBV9	.	CASSRSVGQPVQETQYF	TGTGCCAGCAGCCGGTCGGTCGGGCAGCCAGTTCAAGAGACCCAGTACTTC
many	TRBJ1-5	TRBV7-2	.	CASSLSAGGNQPQHF	TGTGCCAGCAGCTTATCAGCGGGGGGCAATCAGCCCCAGCATTTT
once	TRBJ2-5	TRBV12-3/TRBV12-4	.	CASSTPYF	TGTGCCAGCAGTACCCCGTACTTC
few	TRBJ2-2	TRBV6-4	TRBD2	CASRTSDTGELFF	TGTGCCAGCAGGACTAGCGACACCGGGGAGCTGTTTTTT
many	TRBJ2-7	TRBV6-5	TRBD2	CASSYSTSGKPYEQYF	TGTGCCAGCAGTTACTCTACTAGCGGGAAGCCCTACGAGCAGTACTTC
medium-sized	TRBJ2-1	TRBV2	.	CASRGGGEQFF	TGTGCCAGCAGGGGAGGTGGTGAGCAGTTCTTC
many	TRBJ2-3	TRBV6-6	TRBD2	CASSYQTSGGTDTQYF	TGTGCCAGCAGTTACCAGACTAGCGGGGGAACAGATACGCAGTATTTT
.	TRBJ2-1	TRBV2	.	CASSFYICSVPSVTVLSYNEQFF	.
.	TRBJ2-3	TRBV11-2	TRBD2	CASSSGLAGRTTQYF	TGTGCCAGCAGCTCGGGACTAGCGGGGAGGACTACGCAGTATTTT
few	TRBJ2-7	TRBV24-1	.	CATSGRGRSEQYF	TGTGCCACCAGTGGTAGGGGAAGGAGCGAGCAGTACTTC
.	TRBJ1-1	TRBV20-1	TRBD1	CSANDPGQGLNTEAFF	TGCAGTGCAAACGACCCGGGACAGGGGTTGAACACTGAAGCTTTCTTT
.	TRBJ2-7	TRBV6-1	.	CASSATGYEQYF	TGTGCCAGCAGTGCAACAGGGTACGAGCAGTACTTC
few	TRBJ2-1	TRBV10-3	TRBD2	CAIRDGGSPSGVNEQFF	TGTGCCATCAGAGATGGAGGGAGCCCTAGCGGAGTCAATGAGCAGTTCTTC
many	TRBJ2-1	TRBV11-2	.	CASSLERSGEQFF	TGTGCCAGCAGCTTAGAGAGAAGCGGTGAGCAGTTCTTC
medium-sized	TRBJ2-3	TRBV10-2	.	CASSEEVADTQYF	TGCGCCAGCAGTGAGGAGGTGGCAGATACGCAGTATTTT
.	TRBJ2-1	TRBV5-4	.	CASNSAFTDTQFF	TGTGCCAGCAACTCGGCCTTCACAGATACGCAGTTCTTC
few	TRBJ1-6	TRBV2	.	CASSPMQWGSPLHF	TGTGCCAGCAGCCCCATGCAATGGGGGTCACCCCTCCACTTT
medium-sized	TRBJ2-1	TRBV7-9	TRBD1	CASSLLDRGRNEQFF	TGTGCCAGCAGCTTACTGGACAGGGGGCGCAATGAGCAGTTCTTC
many	TRBJ2-5	TRBV3-1	.	CASRGDWTQYF	TGTGCCAGCAGGGGGGATTGGACCCAGTACTTC
.	TRBJ2-1	TRBV10-3	TRBD2	CAISESRLAGGSEQFF	TGTGCCATCAGTGAGTCGCGACTAGCGGGGGGCAGTGAGCAGTTCTTC
few	TRBJ1-2	TRBV7-2	.	CASSLEGTINYGYTF	TGTGCCAGCAGCTTAGAGGGAACGATTAACTATGGCTACACCTTC
once	TRBJ2-1	TRBV11-2	.	CASSRTGDEQFF	TGTGCCAGCAGCCGCACCGGGGATGAGCAGTTCTTC
.	TRBJ1-1	TRBV20-1	TRBD1	CSARRGTGEAFF	TGCAGTGCTAGACGCGGGACAGGGGAAGCTTTCTTT
many	TRBJ1-4	TRBV20-1	.	CSARSRGLKGPATNEKLFF	TGCAGTGCTAGATCCCGGGGGCTAAAGGGGCCTGCAACTAATGAAAAACTGTTTTTT
.	TRBJ2-2	TRBV6-4	TRBD1	CASSDSRDRDTGELFF	TGTGCCAGCAGTGACTCGAGGGACAGGGACACCGGGGAGCTGTTTTTT
.	TRBJ2-1	TRBV20-1	.	CSARDQRSSYDERFF	TGCAGTGCTAGAGATCAACGGAGCTCCTACGATGAGCGGTTCTTC